One sample yielded the 22 T cell receptor beta chains listed below, sequenced in a study of control samples from healthy donors and cancer patients. Profiled with immunoSEQ multiplex PCR; TCRdb holds only in-frame clones, not every one. The sample carries some 82,000 clones, 84% recorded once. The sequencing sample was made of PBMCs. Receptor source: a man aged 55 to 69 with head and neck cancer.

This chain links TRBV12-3 or TRBV12-4 with TRBJ1-5; a weak D match, TRBD1 (5 bases). This CDR3 is 13 amino acids long. V shed 5 bases and J shed 11 bases, with 16 bases lying between them. This CDR3 is CASSLGVDRTQHF. The DNA for the CDR3 is TGTGCCAGCAGTCTAGGGGTTGATAGGACCCAGCATTTT.

This chain's CDR3 is CASSFPRVVTDTQYF. The CDR3 nucleotides are TGTGCCAGCAGCTTCCCAAGAGTAGTTACAGATACGCAGTATTTT. This chain joins TRBV7-8 and TRBJ2-3; unclear D gene. Germline CDR1 SGHVS, CDR2 FQNEAQ. CDR3 length: 15 residues. With 3 bases removed from V and 3 bases from J, the gap between germline ends came to 13 bases.

The chain has TRBV2 and TRBJ2-4, with D tentatively TRBD2 (6 bases). The CDR3 runs to 12 residues. Trimming removed 3 bases at V and 8 bases at J, with 8 bases between. The germline gives CDR1 SNHLY, CDR2 FYNNEI. This chain's CDR3 is CASSERRDIQYF. The CDR3 nucleotides read TGTGCCAGCAGTGAGCGGAGGGACATTCAGTACTTC. The full variable domain, with the rest looked up from reference TRBV2 and TRBJ2-4, is EPEVTQTPSHQVTQMGQEVILRCVPISNHLYFYWYRQILGQKVEFLVSFYNNEISEKSEIFDDQFSVERPDGSNFTLKIRSTKLEDSAMYFCASSERRDIQYFGAGTRLSVL.

This clone was seen once. The rearrangement uses TRBV27 and TRBJ1-2; D uncertain. This CDR3 contains 13 residues. The germline CDR1 and CDR2 sequences are MNHEY and SMNVEV (reference sequence). Trimming took 2 bases from V and 1 from J, leaving 5 bases between them. Here the CDR3 reads CASSLGSNYGYTF. The CDR3, as DNA: TGTGCCAGCAGTTTAGGTAGTAACTATGGCTACACCTTC.

The CDR3 loop is CSVGGLLNTGELFF. CDR3 nucleotide sequence: TGCAGCGTTGGGGGCCTTTTGAACACCGGGGAGCTGTTTTTT. The gene calls are TRBV29-1 and TRBJ2-2; TRBD1 is a possible D gene (5 bases). V dropped 4 bases and J dropped 1 base, with 10 bases sitting between them. CDR1 is SQVTM and CDR2 is ANQGSEA in the germline V gene. This CDR3 is built from 14 residues.

This clone has just a few counts. The CDR3 spells CASSQEAGFNNSPLHF. The CDR3 region has the DNA TGTGCCAGCAGCCAAGAGGCCGGCTTCAATAATTCACCCCTCCACTTT. This chain uses TRBV14 with TRBJ1-6; D remains ambiguous. CDR3 length equals 16 residues. Looked up from germline, CDR1 is SGHDN and CDR2 is FVKESK. V lost 0 bases and J 5 bases, leaving 11 bases between the germline ends.

The chain links TRBV5-4 to TRBJ2-2; TRBD1 matches 8 bases. With V trimmed by 3 bases and J by 1 base, 2 bases remained unmatched. The V gene's germline CDR1 is SGHNT and CDR2 YYREEE (reference sequence). The CDR3 consists of 15 residues. Here the CDR3 reads CASSSGQENTGELFF. The DNA of the CDR3 is TGTGCCAGCAGCTCGGGACAGGAGAACACCGGGGAGCTGTTTTTT.

The rearrangement uses TRBV19 and TRBJ1-6; D unresolved. The CDR3 extends over 13 amino acids. The germline V and J ends were trimmed by 7 bases and 6 bases, with 10 bases remaining between them. Germline lookup yields CDR1 LNHDA and CDR2 SQIVND (reference sequence). The CDR3 sequence is CASKFTANSPLHF. The CDR3 nucleotides read TGTGCCAGTAAGTTCACGGCTAATTCACCCCTCCACTTT.

The CDR3 coding sequence is TGTGCCAGCAGTGGTTGGGGCCCCACAGATACGCAGTATTTT. This gives the protein CASSGWGPTDTQYF. The chain recombines TRBV7-2 with TRBJ2-3; D possibly corresponds to TRBD1 (5 bases). V shed 6 bases and J shed 2 bases, with 12 bases lying between them. In germline, CDR1 is SGHTA, CDR2 FQGNSA. CDR3 length equals 14 residues.

V usage is TRBV12-5 and J usage is TRBJ2-1; 11 bases line up with TRBD2. The CDR3 has 16 residues. Trimming at V came to 0 bases and at J to 8 bases, leaving 6 bases not matched to a gene. Germline-derived CDR1 and CDR2 are LGHNT and FRNRAP. The CDR3: CASGLVGLAGGDEQFF. In DNA form, the CDR3 reads TGTGCTAGTGGTTTGGTTGGACTAGCGGGCGGGGATGAGCAGTTCTTC.

This chain uses TRBV14 with TRBJ1-3; D remains unclear. The CDR3 loop spans 16 amino acids. V dropped 2 bases and J dropped 0 bases, with 11 bases sitting between them. Germline V gene lookup returns CDR1 SGHDN and CDR2 FVKESK. CDR3 residues: CASSQYDFSSGNTIYF. CDR3 sequence (DNA): TGTGCCAGCAGCCAATACGATTTCTCCTCTGGAAACACCATATATTTT.

The chain couples TRBV7-8 to TRBJ1-1; D unresolved. The germline CDR1 and CDR2 sequences are SGHVS and FQNEAQ. The CDR3 extends over 14 amino acids. The V and J ends lost 3 bases and 2 bases respectively, with 10 bases between them. CDR3 residues: CASSFVLGNTEAFF. For the CDR3, the DNA is TGTGCCAGCAGCTTTGTCCTCGGAAACACTGAAGCTTTCTTT.

The chain couples TRBV29-1 to TRBJ1-1; D possibly corresponds to TRBD1 (5 bases). Germline V CDR1 and CDR2: SQVTM, ANQGSEA. With 7 bases removed from V and 5 bases from J, the gap between germline ends came to 17 bases. This CDR3 has 13 amino acids. Written as DNA, the CDR3 is TGCAGCGCGAAGAGGGGTGGTGGTACTGAAGCTTTCTTT. It yields the protein CSAKRGGGTEAFF.

J is TRBJ2-7 and V is TRBV29-1; 9 nucleotides align to TRBD2. V was clipped by 4 bases and J by 2 bases; unmatched bases: 9. This CDR3 spans 15 amino acids. Germline V gene lookup returns CDR1 SQVTM and CDR2 ANQGSEA. This CDR3 is CSVVGGTSQPYEQYF. CDR3 nucleotides: TGCAGCGTTGTTGGAGGGACTAGCCAGCCCTACGAGCAGTACTTC.

This clone was seen only a few times. The chain is built from TRBV24-1 and TRBJ2-1, with TRBD2 identical over 11 bases. The CDR3 has 15 amino acids. Germline V gives CDR1 KGHDR, CDR2 SFDVKD. V lost 6 bases, J lost 10 bases, and 10 bases stayed unmatched. In DNA form, the CDR3 reads TGTGCCACCAGTCCCGGACTAGCGGGCAATTGGGAGCAGTTCTTC. Translating gives CATSPGLAGNWEQFF.

This clone was picked up one time. The chain uses TRBV25-1 and TRBJ2-1, with TRBD1 as a possible D gene (6 bases). Germline V gene data show CDR1 as MGHDK and CDR2 as SYGVNS. V dropped 4 bases and J dropped 9 bases, with 10 bases sitting between them. This CDR3 is 12 amino acids long. The CDR3 coding sequence is TGTGCCAGCAGTGTCGTAGGGGGTGAGCAGTTCTTC. The encoded protein is CASSVVGGEQFF.

A word on this clone: One junction end disagrees with the germline gene, perhaps due to a read error. The chain joins TRBV11-2 to TRBJ2-1, with TRBD2 matching over 9 bases. Germline-derived CDR1 and CDR2 are SGHAT and FQNNGV. There are 14 residues in the CDR3. This CDR3 reads CASSPGLAYNEQFF. The CDR3 bases are TGTGCCAGCAGCCCGGGACTAGCCTATAATGAGCAGTTCTTC.

The chain employs TRBV6-6 and TRBJ1-5; TRBD1 aligns across 7 bases. Germline-derived CDR1 and CDR2 are MNHNY and SVGAGI (reference sequence). The CDR3 length is 14 residues. V lost 6 bases, J lost 5 bases, and 7 bases stayed unmatched. The chain's CDR3 is CASRDTGAHQPQHF. The CDR3 DNA sequence: TGTGCCAGCAGGGATACAGGGGCCCATCAGCCCCAGCATTTT.

This rearrangement joins TRBV6-5 to TRBJ1-1; 7 bases map to TRBD1. There are 13 residues in the CDR3. Germline CDR1 is MNHEY and CDR2 is SVGAGI. With 6 bases clipped from V and 1 base from J, the junction kept 2 bases outside the gene matches. This CDR3 reads CASSRGSNTEAFF. The CDR3 nucleotides are TGTGCCAGCAGCAGGGGGTCGAACACTGAAGCTTTCTTT.

This clone was seen a few times. The V and J genes are TRBV7-8 and TRBJ2-7; a possible D gene is TRBD1 (6 bases). The germline V gene encodes CDR1 SGHVS and CDR2 FQNEAQ. The CDR3 has 14 amino acids. Between the trimmed V and J ends, which lost 7 bases and 0 bases, there was a span of 13 bases. The CDR3 bases are TGTGCCAGCACCCCGGACAGCTTCTCCTACGAGCAGTACTTC. It yields the protein CASTPDSFSYEQYF.

The rearrangement joins TRBV5-1 to TRBJ1-1; a possible D gene is TRBD1 (5 bases). This CDR3 region has 13 residues. The V gene lost 2 bases and the J gene lost 5 bases, with 10 bases spanning the gap. In germline, CDR1 is SGHRS, CDR2 YFSETQ. The CDR3 reads CASSFYSGTEAFF. The CDR3 DNA reads TGCGCCAGCAGCTTTTACTCAGGGACTGAAGCTTTCTTT.

The V and J genes are TRBV7-9 and TRBJ2-6, with TRBD1 as a possible D gene (6 bases). The CDR3 loop spans 16 amino acids. V was cut by 3 bases and J by 2 bases, with 11 bases left in between. CDR1 and CDR2 from the germline V gene are SEHNR and FQNEAQ (reference sequence). The CDR3 DNA follows: TGTGCCAGCAGCTTCATCCAGGGGACTGGGGCCAACGTCCTGACTTTC. This encodes CASSFIQGTGANVLTF.